The 14 T cell receptor beta chains listed next were all sequenced from one sample in a study of T-cell reconstitution after alpha-beta-depleted transplantation in children. Unique molecular identifiers were incorporated when the TCRbeta library was constructed. TCRdb processed the PCR reads anew with MiXCR; each CDR3 protein has one entry. The sample yields 750,000 to 950,000 distinct CDR3 sequences, roughly 15% seen once. Material: PBMCs, mostly from graft donor cells, obtained 360 days after TCRalphabeta/CD19-depleted stem cell transplant. The origin of the receptors is a male patient under 18 who had a stem cell transplant for acute lymphoblastic leukemia, so the T cells may come from the graft donor.

The chain joins TRBV5-6 to TRBJ1-1; D unclear. V was shortened by 0 bases and J by 0 bases, with 15 bases between the two germline ends. The length of the CDR3 is 17 residues. Germline CDR1 and CDR2: SGHDT and YYEEEE. The CDR3 is CASSLAAGRFMNTEAFF. The DNA for the CDR3 is TGTGCCAGCAGCTTGGCTGCAGGCCGCTTTATGAACACTGAAGCTTTCTTT.

The sample holds many counts of this clonotype. V is TRBV4-1 and J is TRBJ2-1; D not certain. The V end was cut by 4 bases, the J end by 1 base, with 11 bases between. The CDR3 spans 15 residues. From germline, CDR1 is MGHRA and CDR2 YSYEKL. CDR3 bases: TGCGCCAGCAGCCGCCAAACCCAGTCCTACAATGAGCAGTTCTTC. It is translated as CASSRQTQSYNEQFF.

The rearrangement uses TRBV5-1 and TRBJ2-7; D remains unclear. Germline-derived CDR1 and CDR2 are SGHRS and YFSETQ. CDR3 length equals 16 residues. Deletions cut 0 bases from V and 2 bases from J, with 15 bases between. The CDR3 DNA sequence: TGCGCCAGCAGCTTGGGACCGGGTCCCCAAACCTACGAGCAGTACTTC. It is translated as CASSLGPGPQTYEQYF.

V gene TRBV13 combines with J gene TRBJ2-3, with 12 bases matching TRBD2. The trim removed 0 bases at V and 10 bases at J, leaving 2 bases unmatched. Germline lookup yields CDR1 PRHDT and CDR2 FYEKMQ (reference sequence). This CDR3 region has 14 residues. CDR3 amino acids: CASSLGLAGGAQYF. Here the CDR3 DNA reads TGTGCCAGCAGCTTAGGCCTAGCGGGAGGGGCGCAGTATTTT.

The chain has TRBV12-3 or TRBV12-4 and TRBJ2-3; no definite D call. This CDR3 has 15 residues. The V end lost 5 bases, the J end lost 2 bases, and 14 bases lay between the germline ends. For the CDR3, the DNA is TGTGCCAGCAGTAATCGGATCTTTAACACAGATACGCAGTATTTT. Its translation is CASSNRIFNTDTQYF.

This clonotype was detected only a few times. The CDR3 is CASSFSEGAWSRDTQYF. The DNA of the CDR3 is TGTGCCAGCAGCTTTTCGGAGGGGGCCTGGTCCCGAGATACGCAGTATTTT. This chain uses TRBV7-9 with TRBJ2-3, with a possible D match to TRBD1 (7 bases). The V and J ends lost 3 bases and 5 bases respectively, with 21 bases between them. In germline, CDR1 is SEHNR, CDR2 FQNEAQ (reference sequence). CDR3 length: 17 amino acids. The whole variable domain, remainder taken from reference TRBV7-9 and TRBJ2-3, is DTGVSQNPRHKITKRGQNVTFRCDPISEHNRLYWYRQTLGQGPEFLTYFQNEAQLEKSRLLSDRFSAERPKGSFSTLEIQRTEQGDSAMYLCASSFSEGAWSRDTQYFGPGTRLTVL.

This clonotype has more than one count but fewer than ten. V is TRBV14 and J is TRBJ2-1, with a possible D match to TRBD2 (5 bases). CDR1 is SGHDN, CDR2 FVKESK, per germline. The ends were cut back, 4 bases at V and 10 bases at J, with 11 bases in the middle. CDR3 length: 12 residues. Here the CDR3 DNA reads TGTGCCAGCAGCCTGAGGCAGCGGGAGCAGTTCTTC. This codes for CASSLRQREQFF. Together with reference TRBV14 and TRBJ2-1, the CDR3 gives the full variable domain: EAGVTQFPSHSVIEKGQTVTLRCDPISGHDNLYWYRRVMGKEIKFLLHFVKESKQDESGMPNNRFLAERTGGTYSTLKVQPAELEDSGVYFCASSLRQREQFFGPGTRLTVL.

This clonotype was counted ten times or more. The chain joins TRBV12-3 or TRBV12-4 to TRBJ2-1; 7 bases agree with TRBD2. Unmatched junction bases numbered 25, after V lost 3 bases and J lost 2 bases. There are 22 residues in the CDR3. CDR3 coding DNA: TGTGCCAGCAGTTTCCCCGGGTCAGGCATTATCCGGGACTACCCTACCTACAATGAGCAGTTCTTC. This encodes CASSFPGSGIIRDYPTYNEQFF.

This clonotype was counted between two and nine times. The rearrangement uses TRBV5-1 and TRBJ2-7; 8 bases align to TRBD2. V lost 3 bases, J lost 9 bases, and 14 bases stayed unmatched. Per germline, CDR1 SGHRS and CDR2 YFSETQ. This CDR3 comprises 15 residues. As DNA, the CDR3 is TGCGCCAGCAGCTACCCGGACGGAGCCCGGGGGGGGCAGTACTTC. This codes for CASSYPDGARGGQYF.

This clonotype was picked up many times. This chain connects TRBV4-2 to TRBJ2-7; weak D call: TRBD1 (5 bases). This CDR3 has 13 amino acids. V shed 0 bases and J shed 7 bases, with 10 bases lying between them. The V gene's germline CDR1 is LGHNA and CDR2 YNFKEQ. CDR3 region: CASSQEVGREQYF. CDR3 sequence (DNA): TGTGCCAGCAGCCAAGAGGTGGGGCGGGAGCAGTACTTC.

This clonotype was seen only a few times. The gene calls are TRBV7-3 and TRBJ2-7; D ambiguous. This CDR3 is built from 16 residues. Germline assignment: CDR1 SGHTA and CDR2 FQGTGA. Trimming removed 0 bases from V and 2 bases from J, with 14 bases in between. The CDR3 spells CASSLTPVGVTYEQYF. For the CDR3, the DNA is TGTGCCAGCAGCTTAACCCCCGTAGGCGTTACCTACGAGCAGTACTTC.

This clonotype was found a few times. The chain is built from TRBV18 and TRBJ2-3; TRBD2 agrees at 13 bases. The CDR3 spans 15 residues. Trimming removed 5 bases from V and 3 bases from J; junction bases left unmatched: 2. Germline CDR1 and CDR2: KGHSH and LQKENI. The CDR3 reads CASSTLAGGTDTQYF. The CDR3 bases are TGTGCCAGCTCAACACTAGCGGGAGGGACAGATACGCAGTATTTT.

The rearrangement joins TRBV14 to TRBJ2-1, with D maybe TRBD1 (6 bases). V lost 1 base and J lost 8, with 24 bases in between. There are 18 residues in the CDR3. Germline V gives CDR1 SGHDN, CDR2 FVKESK. The CDR3 bases are TGTGCCAGCAGCCAAGCCGTGGGGGCTAGAAGAGGCTCAGATGAGCAGTTCTTC. Amino acid sequence: CASSQAVGARRGSDEQFF.

This clonotype has a handful of counts. The chain is built from TRBV21-1 and TRBJ2-3. TRBV21-1 is a listed pseudogene. The CDR3 totals 12 residues. The CDR3 is CASSNKPQTQYF. Here the CDR3 DNA reads TGTGCCAGCAGCAACAAGCCACAGACGCAGTATTTT.